Below are 26 T cell receptor beta chains sequenced from a single sample in a study of shared T cell receptors in the human thymus. Only in-frame clones appear in the TCRdb table, and some are missing; sequencing was by immunoSEQ multiplex PCR. The data contain 500,000 to 850,000 clones, roughly 86% of them singletons. This sample was shared with a second study, whose subject was human thymus T cells.

Material for sequencing was thymocytes. These receptors were obtained from a boy younger than two with a congenital heart defect.

The chain is built from TRBV30 and TRBJ1-1, with 7 bases that match TRBD1. The CDR3 contains 15 residues. Germline loops: CDR1 GTSNPN, CDR2 SVGIG (reference sequence). V gave up 4 bases and J gave up 4 bases; unmatched junction bases: 12. In nucleotides, the CDR3 is TGTGCCTGGACCCGATCCAGGGGGGTTAGCACTGAAGCTTTCTTT. Residues: CAWTRSRGVSTEAFF.

The chain employs TRBV9 and TRBJ2-4, with D maybe TRBD2 (7 bases). V was clipped by 7 bases and J by 1 base, with 15 bases between them. The germline gives CDR1 SGDLS, CDR2 YYNGEE. The CDR3 is 15 amino acids. For the CDR3, the DNA is TGTGCCAGCGGGGGGGCCGAGAGGGCCAAAAACATTCAGTACTTC. It yields the protein CASGGAERAKNIQYF. Supplemented by reference TRBV9 and TRBJ2-4, the full variable domain reads DSGVTQTPKHLITATGQRVTLRCSPRSGDLSVYWYQQSLDQGLQFLIQYYNGEERAKGNILERFSAQQFPDLHSELNLSSLELGDSALYFCASGGAERAKNIQYFGAGTRLSVL.

The chain uses TRBV14 and TRBJ2-5, with TRBD2 identical over 8 bases. There are 16 residues in the CDR3. Germline V gives CDR1 SGHDN, CDR2 FVKESK. V lost 1 base to trimming and J lost 2 bases; unmatched junction nucleotides: 6. CDR3 sequence reads: CASSQVLAEHQETQYF. The CDR3, as DNA: TGTGCCAGCAGCCAAGTACTAGCGGAACATCAAGAGACCCAGTACTTC.

CDR3 DNA sequence: TGTGCCAGCAGCGCCTACCGACAGGGCAACTATGGCTACACCTTC. Residues: CASSAYRQGNYGYTF. The V call is TRBV7-9, the J call TRBJ1-2, with 7 bases matching TRBD1. CDR3 length equals 15 residues. Looked up from germline, CDR1 is SEHNR and CDR2 is FQNEAQ (reference sequence). With 5 bases clipped from V and 2 bases from J, the junction kept 8 bases outside the gene matches. Full variable domain (outside the CDR3, taken from reference TRBV7-9 and TRBJ1-2): DTGVSQNPRHKITKRGQNVTFRCDPISEHNRLYWYRQTLGQGPEFLTYFQNEAQLEKSRLLSDRFSAERPKGSFSTLEIQRTEQGDSAMYLCASSAYRQGNYGYTFGSGTRLTVV.

The CDR3 DNA reads TGCAGCGTTGTCAGCGGTGCAGGGTTAGGTAGCGGGAGAGGGCTAGAGACCCAGTACTTC. This codes for CSVVSGAGLGSGRGLETQYF. The genes are TRBV29-1 and TRBJ2-5; 9 positions match TRBD2. Per germline, CDR1 SQVTM and CDR2 ANQGSEA. The CDR3 totals 20 residues. Trimming at V came to 4 bases and at J to 4 bases, leaving 25 bases not matched to a gene.

V usage is TRBV28 and J usage is TRBJ2-7; 13 nucleotides agree with TRBD2. The ends lost 6 bases at V and 3 bases at J; junction bases unmatched: 14. The CDR3 length is 18 residues. Germline loops: CDR1 MDHEN, CDR2 SYDVKM. The CDR3 is CASRPLAGGPPHYYEQYF. The CDR3 DNA is TGTGCCAGCAGACCACTAGCGGGAGGGCCCCCCCACTACTACGAGCAGTACTTC.

The V call is TRBV7-2, the J call TRBJ2-4; tentative D call: TRBD1 (6 bases). Germline assignment: CDR1 SGHTA and CDR2 FQGNSA. The CDR3 extends over 18 amino acids. Trimming removed 6 bases from V and 0 bases from J, with 21 bases in between. The DNA for the CDR3 is TGTGCCAGCAGGGCTACAGGGAAGCTGAAGCAAGCCAAAAACATTCAGTACTTC. Translation: CASRATGKLKQAKNIQYF. Drawing the rest from reference TRBV7-2 and TRBJ2-4, the complete variable domain is GAGVSQSPSNKVTEKGKDVELRCDPISGHTALYWYRQSLGQGLEFLIYFQGNSAPDKSGLPSDRFSAERTGGSVSTLTIQRTQQEDSAVYLCASRATGKLKQAKNIQYFGAGTRLSVL.

The chain couples TRBV4-3 to TRBJ2-1; 7 positions match TRBD2. J was trimmed by 1 base and V by 0 bases; bases with no gene match: 15. Germline V gene data show CDR1 as LGHNA and CDR2 as YSLEER. There are 20 residues in the CDR3. The CDR3: CASSQERGAAGVKSYNEQFF. The CDR3 nucleotides are TGCGCCAGCAGCCAAGAGCGGGGTGCGGCGGGAGTAAAATCCTACAATGAGCAGTTCTTC.

This clone was seen more than once but under ten times. Germline is not matched at one junction end, which may reflect a read error. Other nucleotide sequences from this sample produce the same CDR3. The chain recombines TRBV4-1 with TRBJ1-6; D gene uncertain. This CDR3 is 19 amino acids long. The V gene's germline CDR1 is MGHRA and CDR2 YSYEKL. The CDR3 nucleotides read TGCGCCAGCAGCCAAGAAGGCCCTAAAGACTCCTCCTATAATTCCCCCCTCCACTTT. Residues: CASSQEGPKDSSYNSPLHF.

The chain combines TRBV27 with TRBJ1-5, with TRBD1 identical over 12 bases. V shed 3 bases and J 6 bases; nucleotides not matched to a gene: 6. The CDR3 contains 16 residues. From germline, CDR1 is MNHEY and CDR2 SMNVEV (reference sequence). CDR3 in amino acids: CASSFLRDRGRQPQHF. The CDR3 DNA follows: TGTGCCAGCAGTTTCCTCCGGGACAGGGGGCGTCAGCCCCAGCATTTT.

This clone was seen just once. The chain recombines TRBV9 with TRBJ1-1; 11 bases are a match to TRBD1. In germline, CDR1 is SGDLS, CDR2 YYNGEE. The ends lost 2 bases at V and 6 bases at J; junction bases unmatched: 15. The length of the CDR3 is 18 residues. CDR3 DNA sequence: TGTGCCAGCAGCGTTCACGGACAGGGGGCGTTGGTTTGGCCTGAAGCTTTCTTT. It translates to CASSVHGQGALVWPEAFF.

CDR3 DNA: TGTGCCAGCAGCCCTCGACAGGGATACCAAGAGACCCAGTACTTC. Its translation: CASSPRQGYQETQYF. The chain employs TRBV7-2 and TRBJ2-5; 7 bases fit TRBD1. CDR1 SGHTA and CDR2 FQGNSA come from the germline V gene. The CDR3 runs 15 residues. V was clipped by 5 bases and J by 0 bases; unmatched bases: 6.

The genes are TRBV5-1 and TRBJ2-7; 14 nucleotides line up with TRBD2. Looked up from germline, CDR1 is SGHRS and CDR2 is YFSETQ. The CDR3 is 22 amino acids. With V trimmed by 2 bases and J by 2 bases, 21 bases remained unmatched. The CDR3 protein is CASSFGATGPPGLAGDPYEQYF. Written as DNA, the CDR3 is TGCGCCAGCAGCTTTGGGGCGACAGGGCCGCCGGGACTAGCGGGGGACCCCTACGAGCAGTACTTC.

A single count supports this clone. J is TRBJ2-5 and V is TRBV28; 10 bases match TRBD1. CDR1 is MDHEN, CDR2 SYDVKM, per germline. The CDR3 has 19 residues. V was pared by 3 bases and J by 5 bases, with 18 bases of the junction left unmatched. The CDR3 spells CASSFGILPRQGAPETQYF. The CDR3 coding sequence is TGTGCCAGCAGTTTCGGTATACTGCCCCGACAGGGGGCTCCGGAGACCCAGTACTTC. Complete variable domain (other parts from reference TRBV28 and TRBJ2-5): DVKVTQSSRYLVKRTGEKVFLECVQDMDHENMFWYRQDPGLGLRLIYFSYDVKMKEKGDIPEGYSVSREKKERFSLILESASTNQTSMYLCASSFGILPRQGAPETQYFGPGTRLLVL.

This sequence joins TRBV5-6 and TRBJ2-1; D not resolved. This CDR3 has 13 amino acids. Deletions cut 0 bases from V and 6 bases from J, with 7 bases between. Germline V gene sequence: CDR1 SGHDT, CDR2 YYEEEE. CDR3 in DNA: TGTGCCAGCAGCTTGGGGTTGAGCAATGAGCAGTTCTTC. This codes for CASSLGLSNEQFF.

CDR3 bases: TGTGCCATCAGCGTTGGACAGGCTCCATGCTCTGGAAACACCATATATTTT. Encoded protein: CAISVGQAPCSGNTIYF. The chain links TRBV10-3 to TRBJ1-3; TRBD1 matches at 7 bases. The J segment lost 0 bases and the V segment lost 6 bases, leaving 11 bases of the junction unmatched. This CDR3 is built from 17 residues. CDR1 is ENHRY, CDR2 SYGVKD, per germline.

The chain employs TRBV19 and TRBJ2-7; 7 bases map to TRBD1. Germline V gives CDR1 LNHDA, CDR2 SQIVND (reference sequence). The CDR3 consists of 15 residues. Trimming cost V 5 bases and J 5 bases; bases outside gene matches: 12. The CDR3 coding sequence is TGTGCCAGTAGTCTGAGCCGGGACAGTACCCACGAGCAGTACTTC. As protein: CASSLSRDSTHEQYF.

The chain recombines TRBV4-1 with TRBJ2-3; 11 bases are a match to TRBD2. V lost 0 bases and J lost 1; bases outside the gene matches: 6. Germline loops: CDR1 MGHRA, CDR2 YSYEKL. CDR3 length equals 18 residues. The CDR3 region has the DNA TGCGCCAGCAGCCAAGAATTTCTAGCGGGGGGTTGCACAGATACGCAGTATTTT. Translated, it gives CASSQEFLAGGCTDTQYF.

This chain links TRBV27 with TRBJ2-5; 8 nucleotides line up with TRBD2. The CDR3 is made up of 16 amino acids. V lost 0 bases to trimming and J lost 4 bases; unmatched junction nucleotides: 7. CDR1 and CDR2 from the germline V gene are MNHEY and SMNVEV (reference sequence). The CDR3 DNA reads as TGTGCCAGCAGTTTATCCGCGGGGGGAGGGGGAGAGACCCAGTACTTC. Translating gives CASSLSAGGGGETQYF.

The rearrangement uses TRBV4-3 and TRBJ2-1; TRBD2 aligns across 12 bases. Unmatched junction bases numbered 10, after V lost 5 bases and J lost 5 bases. This CDR3 has 17 residues. Per germline, CDR1 LGHNA and CDR2 YSLEER. The CDR3 is CASSSGLAGWWNNEQFF. The CDR3 DNA reads TGCGCCAGCAGCTCTGGACTAGCGGGATGGTGGAACAATGAGCAGTTCTTC.

V is TRBV28 and J is TRBJ1-2; 7 nucleotides agree with TRBD1. The CDR3 is made up of 14 amino acids. Germline V gene data show CDR1 as MDHEN and CDR2 as SYDVKM. After removal of 6 bases from V and 4 bases from J, the junction contained 8 bases not matched to a gene. CDR3 loop: CASRTPGTAYGYTF. The CDR3 nucleotides read TGTGCCAGCAGGACACCCGGGACAGCCTATGGCTACACCTTC.

As to this clone: An end of the junction does not agree with germline; a read error may underlie this. V and J are TRBV2 and TRBJ2-1; 10 bases agree with TRBD1. Germline-derived CDR1 and CDR2 are SNHLY and FYNNEI. The CDR3 is 17 residues long. The CDR3 coding sequence is TGTGCCAGCACTGAAAGGGAGACAGGGGGCGGGTGGTATGAGCAGTTCTTC. This codes for CASTERETGGGWYEQFF.

This clone has only one observation. V and J are TRBV5-6 and TRBJ2-1; 13 nucleotides align to TRBD2. In germline, CDR1 is SGHDT, CDR2 YYEEEE. V gave up 5 bases and J gave up 0 bases; unmatched junction bases: 11. The length of the CDR3 is 19 residues. This CDR3 reads CASRKRTSGSPLSYNEQFF. In DNA form, the CDR3 reads TGTGCCAGCAGGAAGAGGACTAGCGGGAGCCCTCTCTCCTACAATGAGCAGTTCTTC.

This clone was seen a handful of times. The chain has TRBV6-5 and TRBJ1-3; no firm D call. Germline-derived CDR1 and CDR2 are MNHEY and SVGAGI. V was pared by 6 bases and J by 3 bases, with 3 bases between. The CDR3 extends over 11 amino acids. CDR3 sequence (DNA): TGTGCCAGCAGCCATGGAAACACCATATATTTT. This codes for CASSHGNTIYF.

A single count supports this clone. V usage is TRBV10-1 and J usage is TRBJ2-1; D perhaps matches TRBD1 (6 bases). With 6 bases removed from V and 14 bases from J, the gap between germline ends came to 11 bases. Germline V gene data show CDR1 as WNHNN and CDR2 as SYGVQD (reference sequence). The CDR3 length is 10 residues. Here the CDR3 reads CASSTGMEFF. CDR3 coding DNA: TGCGCCAGCAGCACAGGGATGGAGTTCTTC.

The CDR3 loop reads CASSYYQGYTEAFF. In DNA form, the CDR3 reads TGTGCCAGCAGCTATTACCAGGGTTACACTGAAGCTTTCTTT. V usage is TRBV7-9 and J usage is TRBJ1-1; tentatively, D is TRBD1 (5 bases). The V gene lost 4 bases and the J gene lost 3 bases, with 12 bases spanning the gap. The CDR3 has 14 residues. CDR1 SEHNR and CDR2 FQNEAQ come from the germline V gene (reference sequence).